The 14 T cell receptor beta chains listed next were all sequenced from one sample in a study of shared clonotypes between healthy human individuals. TCRdb's table, derived via immunoSEQ multiplex PCR, lists solely in-frame clones and lacks some. The sample carries some 95,000 clones, roughly two thirds recorded once. Sequencing was carried out using memory CD8+ T cells sorted from blood. Subset noted: CD45RO+ cells pooled with CCR7-negative TemRA cells. These receptors came from a man aged 25-40 years in good health.

On this clone itself: A much larger clone lies one base from this, so it may be a read error. V and J are TRBV7-2 and TRBJ2-7; tentatively, D is TRBD2 (6 bases). Germline assignment: CDR1 SGHTA and CDR2 FQGNSA. CDR3 length: 13 residues. The CDR3 sequence: CASSGTGGWEQHF. In DNA form, the CDR3 reads TGTGCCAGCAGCGGGACCGGGGGTTGGGAGCAGCACTTC.

This rearrangement joins TRBV28 to TRBJ2-5; 11 nucleotides agree with TRBD2. The junction had 7 bases not matched to a gene; V was cut back by 6 bases and J by 4 bases. The CDR3 has 15 residues. Per germline, CDR1 MDHEN and CDR2 SYDVKM. CDR3 region: CASRIAGGSGETQYF. CDR3 DNA sequence: TGTGCCAGCAGGATAGCGGGAGGGTCGGGAGAGACCCAGTACTTC.

The rearrangement uses TRBV4-1 and TRBJ2-2; 8 positions agree with TRBD2. CDR1 is MGHRA and CDR2 is YSYEKL in the germline V gene. Trimming cost V 1 base and J 4 bases; bases outside gene matches: 17. The CDR3 sequence is 20 residues long. CDR3 coding DNA: TGCGCCAGCAGCCAAGGAGGGCTGGGAGAAAGCGGGAGTACCACCGGGGAGCTGTTTTTT. Its protein product is CASSQGGLGESGSTTGELFF.

Points on this clone: With a much larger clone just one base away, this may be a read error. This chain connects TRBV6-1 to TRBJ2-7; D not resolved. Trimming cost V 7 bases and J 0 bases, with 4 bases left between them. Germline-derived CDR1 and CDR2 are MNHNS and SASEGT. This CDR3 is built from 11 residues. The CDR3 DNA reads TGTGCCAGCACAGACTCCTACGAGCAGTACTTC. Its translation: CASTDSYEQYF.

A single count supports this clone. This rearrangement joins TRBV11-2 to TRBJ1-2; no definite D call. The germline gives CDR1 SGHAT, CDR2 FQNNGV. With 1 base removed from V and 3 bases from J, the gap between germline ends came to 12 bases. The length of the CDR3 is 15 residues. The CDR3 loop is CASSLAEFSYYGYTF. The CDR3, as DNA: TGTGCCAGCAGCTTAGCTGAGTTCTCCTACTATGGCTACACCTTC.

V gene TRBV7-9 combines with J gene TRBJ2-3; 8 positions agree with TRBD1. This CDR3 is 16 amino acids long. Trimming cost V 5 bases and J 1 base; bases outside gene matches: 8. The germline CDR1 and CDR2 sequences are SEHNR and FQNEAQ (reference sequence). The CDR3 DNA reads TGTGCCAGCAGCGGCCGGACAGGGAGTGGCACAGATACGCAGTATTTT. The encoded protein is CASSGRTGSGTDTQYF.

This chain links TRBV28 with TRBJ2-1, with TRBD1 identical over 7 bases. With 4 bases clipped from V and 9 bases from J, the junction kept 12 bases outside the gene matches. Germline CDR1 reads MDHEN; CDR2 reads SYDVKM. The CDR3 loop spans 15 amino acids. CDR3 nucleotide sequence: TGTGCCAGCAGTTCTGACAGGGTTGGGTTTAGTGAGCAGTTCTTC. This gives the protein CASSSDRVGFSEQFF.

This clone was counted only a few times. The chain carries TRBV4-3 and TRBJ2-5, with 9 bases matching TRBD2. Germline V gives CDR1 LGHNA, CDR2 YSLEER. CDR3 length equals 16 residues. V shed 4 bases and J 4 bases; nucleotides not matched to a gene: 10. In nucleotides, the CDR3 is TGCGCCAGCAGCCCTACCTTAGCGGGAGAGGCAGAGACCCAGTACTTC. Amino acid sequence: CASSPTLAGEAETQYF.

V gene TRBV27 combines with J gene TRBJ2-7, with TRBD1 as a possible D gene (6 bases). V lost 6 bases to trimming and J lost 2 bases, with 20 bases between them. The CDR3 has 16 amino acids. CDR1 MNHEY and CDR2 SMNVEV come from the germline V gene (reference sequence). The CDR3 sequence is CASSTLTGTLAYEQYF. The CDR3, as DNA: TGTGCCAGCAGCACACTGACCGGGACACTCGCCTACGAGCAGTACTTC.

This clone has just a few counts. The rearrangement uses TRBV2 and TRBJ1-5, with 7 bases that match TRBD1. J gave up 0 bases and V 6 bases, and 5 bases lay outside the gene matches. CDR3 length: 15 residues. CDR1 and CDR2 (germline): SNHLY, FYNNEI. The chain's CDR3 is CASRGQSYSNQPQHF. CDR3 nucleotide sequence: TGTGCCAGCAGGGGACAGAGTTATAGCAATCAGCCCCAGCATTTT.

The chain employs TRBV27 and TRBJ2-4, with D perhaps given as TRBD1 or TRBD2 (5 bases each). The CDR3 has 14 amino acids. Germline values: CDR1 MNHEY, CDR2 SMNVEV (reference sequence). The V gene lost 3 bases and the J gene lost 1 base, with 7 bases spanning the gap. CDR3 in amino acids: CASSFWGAKNIQYF. In DNA, the CDR3 is TGTGCCAGCAGTTTCTGGGGGGCCAAAAACATTCAGTACTTC.

This clone came up a few times. The rearrangement links TRBV6-5 to TRBJ2-2, with 11 bases matching TRBD2. There are 15 residues in the CDR3. Germline CDR1 and CDR2: MNHEY and SVGAGI. The V gene end was trimmed by 3 bases and the J gene end by 6 bases; junction bases not matched to a gene: 3. As DNA, the CDR3 is TGTGCCAGCAGTTATGGGACTAGCGGTGCCGGGGAGCTGTTTTTT. This gives the protein CASSYGTSGAGELFF.

The chain is built from TRBV19 and TRBJ1-5; possible D gene TRBD1, 6 bases. The CDR3 covers 15 residues. Per germline, CDR1 LNHDA and CDR2 SQIVND (reference sequence). V was trimmed by 4 bases and J by 6 bases, leaving 16 bases between them. The chain's CDR3 is CASSSWSGDRQPQHF. CDR3 DNA: TGTGCCAGTAGTAGTTGGTCAGGGGACCGTCAGCCCCAGCATTTT.

The gene calls are TRBV18 and TRBJ2-7, with a tentative D call TRBD1 (6 bases). The ends were cut back, 2 bases at V and 5 bases at J, with 7 bases in the middle. CDR3 length: 12 residues. Germline lookup yields CDR1 KGHSH and CDR2 LQKENI. The CDR3 DNA reads as TGTGCCAGCTCACCAGGGGGCCACGAGCAGTACTTC. It yields the protein CASSPGGHEQYF.